Reported below is one TCR beta chain. The sample is drawn from a study of blood T cell repertoires in COVID-19. In the source study's methods: Estimated nucleated cell counts came from reference gene primer amplification. Clones were sequenced by immunoSEQ multiplex PCR, and TCRdb holds only the in-frame ones, with some missing. The DNA was the basis for D and trimming; V, J and clone size are from that table. Here the sample spans fewer than 130,000 clones, 70% to 90% being singletons. Germline V gives CDR1 GTSNPN, CDR2 SVGIG (reference sequence). V dropped 0 bases and J dropped 4 bases, with 15 bases sitting between them. This CDR3 is 16 amino acids long.

The sequenced sample consisted of peripheral blood. V gene TRBV30 combines with J gene TRBJ1-4; D possibly corresponds to TRBD1 (6 bases). This TCR was sampled from a human donor in a cohort sampled during active COVID-19. The CDR3 region is CAWSVPGQTHNEKLFF. The CDR3 nucleotides read TGTGCCTGGAGTGTACCCGGACAGACTCATAATGAAAAACTGTTTTTT.